Included here is one T cell receptor (beta chain) sequence, with context. Its antigen is not identified. The CDR3 consists of 14 residues. V shed 7 bases and J shed 5 bases, with 15 bases lying between them. Germline lookup yields CDR1 LNHDA and CDR2 SQIVND (reference sequence). This sample is part of a study of cytomegalovirus exposure and HLA in healthy donors. About the study: Of roughly 360 genotyped donors, about 80% grouped in the Caucasian-associated ancestry cluster.

Findings and limits, study-wide: A later analysis, which compared TCR beta chains of equal frequency, found the HLA-associated ones more clonally expanded. Earlier findings revealed that most TCR beta V segments proved productive either about 87% or about 30% of the time.

PCR primers comprised 60 Vbeta and 13 Jbeta primers. The data were produced by immunoSEQ multiplex PCR, yet TCRdb's version contains in-frame clones alone and is incomplete. The sample contains about 37,000 clones, roughly 80% of which appear only once. This receptor was obtained from a woman aged 18-35 years in good health and CMV-seropositive. The specimen sequenced was PBMCs. The chain carries TRBV19 and TRBJ1-5; D is unresolved. CDR3 region: CASTRIQNHQPQHF. DNA for the CDR3: TGTGCCAGTACGCGAATCCAAAATCATCAGCCCCAGCATTTT.